The entry below describes one T cell receptor beta chain. The sample belongs to a study of blood T cell repertoires in COVID-19. Turning to the study itself: Acute-phase and convalescent COVID-19 samples originated in the United States, Italy and Spain.

There are 13 residues in the CDR3. The trim removed 7 bases at V and 2 bases at J, leaving 7 bases unmatched. CDR1 and CDR2 (germline): SQVTM, ANQGSEA. Here immunoSEQ multiplex PCR was the method, and the copy in TCRdb shows in-frame clones only, minus some. Here the sample spans around 23,000 clones, 72% being singletons. The rearrangement links TRBV29-1 to TRBJ1-1, with 7 bases matching TRBD1. This clonotype was obtained from a woman of 80 years or more with acute or convalescent COVID-19. The sample comprised peripheral blood. The CDR3 bases are TGCAGCGGTTACGGGACAGCTAACACTGAAGCTTTCTTT. This codes for CSGYGTANTEAFF.